The 20 T cell receptor beta chains below come from one sample, sequenced in a study of OX40 agonist ivuxolimab in advanced cancers. Generated by immunoSEQ multiplex PCR, the TCRdb table keeps only in-frame clones and is missing some. The repertoire consists of fewer than 95,000 clones, with 85% to 90% occurring once and the leading ten covering 7.4%. This sample comprised CD4+ or CD8+ T cells sorted from blood, obtained in a trial of the OX40 agonist ivuxolimab. These receptors were obtained from an adult with an advanced solid tumor such as melanoma, head and neck, liver or kidney cancer.

V usage is TRBV2 and J usage is TRBJ1-3, with a tentative D call TRBD1 (6 bases). Germline V gene sequence: CDR1 SNHLY, CDR2 FYNNEI. The V end lost 5 bases, the J end lost 2 bases, and 13 bases lay between the germline ends. The CDR3 consists of 15 residues. The DNA of the CDR3 is TGTGCCAGCAGTCAACAACAGGGCGCTGGAAACACCATATATTTT. Translating gives CASSQQQGAGNTIYF.

V and J are TRBV7-9 and TRBJ2-5, with 7 nucleotides matching TRBD2. The V gene end was trimmed by 6 bases and the J gene end by 5 bases; junction bases not matched to a gene: 3. The germline V gene has CDR1 SEHNR and CDR2 FQNEAQ (reference sequence). The CDR3 loop spans 12 amino acids. CDR3 coding DNA: TGTGCCAGCAGATCGGGAGGCGAGACCCAGTACTTC. This encodes CASRSGGETQYF.

The chain links TRBV5-1 to TRBJ1-1, with unresolved D. The germline V gene encodes CDR1 SGHRS and CDR2 YFSETQ. V lost 6 bases to trimming and J lost 0 bases, with 18 bases between them. This CDR3 spans 16 amino acids. CDR3 nucleotide sequence: TGCGCCAGCAATCAGGTAAACGCGTTCATGAACACTGAAGCTTTCTTT. This sequence encodes CASNQVNAFMNTEAFF.

This chain connects TRBV28 to TRBJ1-1, with 7 positions matching TRBD1. The CDR3 runs 12 residues. Per the germline V gene, CDR1 is MDHEN and CDR2 is SYDVKM. The V gene end was trimmed by 6 bases and the J gene end by 7 bases; junction bases not matched to a gene: 5. The CDR3 DNA sequence: TGTGCCAGCAGCTCTCAGGGGGGTGAAGCTTTCTTT. Protein: CASSSQGGEAFF.

The rearrangement uses TRBV19 and TRBJ2-5; 11 bases match TRBD1. The tail of the sequence fits TRBJ2-7 better, so the J call may be wrong. The CDR3 consists of 17 residues. The germline CDR1 and CDR2 sequences are LNHDA and SQIVND (reference sequence). The CDR3 protein is CASSTRTGGGKSYEQYF. The DNA of the CDR3 is TGTGCCAGTAGTACACGGACAGGGGGCGGTAAGTCCTACGAGCAGTACTTC.

The V and J genes are TRBV5-8 and TRBJ2-7; 7 bases align to TRBD2. Germline CDR1 reads SGHTS; CDR2 reads YDEGEE. Trimming cost V 4 bases and J 3 bases; bases outside gene matches: 10. The CDR3 extends over 15 amino acids. The CDR3 region is CASSQDSASGYEQYF. The CDR3 DNA reads as TGTGCCAGCAGCCAAGATTCCGCTAGCGGCTACGAGCAGTACTTC. Supplemented by reference TRBV5-8 and TRBJ2-7, the full variable domain reads EAGVTQSPTHLIKTRGQQATLRCSPISGHTSVYWYQQALGLGLQFLLWYDEGEERNRGNFPPRFSGRQFPNYSSELNVNALELEDSALYLCASSQDSASGYEQYFGPGTRLTVT.

The V call is TRBV9, the J call TRBJ2-3; no firm D call. The V gene lost 0 bases and the J gene lost 0 bases, with 8 bases spanning the gap. This CDR3 has 15 amino acids. Germline V gives CDR1 SGDLS, CDR2 YYNGEE. CDR3 nucleotide sequence: TGTGCCAGCAGCGTAGGCGCGATTAGCACAGATACGCAGTATTTT. As protein: CASSVGAISTDTQYF.

V and J are TRBV9 and TRBJ2-7; 8 positions match TRBD2. The V segment lost 3 bases and the J segment 3 bases; nucleotides outside the gene matches: 8. Germline V gene data show CDR1 as SGDLS and CDR2 as YYNGEE. The CDR3 sequence is 15 residues long. CDR3: CASSASGSSSYEQYF. The CDR3 DNA follows: TGTGCCAGCAGCGCCAGCGGGAGTAGTAGCTACGAGCAGTACTTC. Supplemented by reference TRBV9 and TRBJ2-7, the full variable domain reads DSGVTQTPKHLITATGQRVTLRCSPRSGDLSVYWYQQSLDQGLQFLIQYYNGEERAKGNILERFSAQQFPDLHSELNLSSLELGDSALYFCASSASGSSSYEQYFGPGTRLTVT.

The CDR3 sequence: CSVEVGGLASNEQYF. In DNA, the CDR3 is TGCAGCGTTGAAGTCGGCGGGCTAGCCAGCAACGAGCAGTACTTC. The chain employs TRBV29-1 and TRBJ2-7; D perhaps matches TRBD2 (5 bases). The ends were cut back, 1 base at V and 5 bases at J, with 18 bases in the middle. CDR1 is SQVTM, CDR2 ANQGSEA, per germline. This CDR3 region has 15 residues.

The chain recombines TRBV29-1 with TRBJ2-1; D possibly corresponds to TRBD2 (7 bases). The V gene's germline CDR1 is SQVTM and CDR2 ANQGSEA. V was trimmed by 1 base and J by 8 bases, leaving 9 bases between them. This CDR3 is 12 amino acids long. As DNA, the CDR3 is TGCAGCGTTGAAGGAGGGGGGGATGAGCAGTTCTTC. Encoded protein: CSVEGGGDEQFF.

This chain connects TRBV28 to TRBJ2-3; D uncertain. The germline CDR1 and CDR2 sequences are MDHEN and SYDVKM. The CDR3 loop spans 16 amino acids. Trimming removed 5 bases from V and 0 bases from J, with 15 bases in between. The CDR3 here is CASSGKISPSTDTQYF. The CDR3 coding sequence is TGTGCCAGCAGTGGAAAGATATCCCCTAGCACAGATACGCAGTATTTT.

The chain couples TRBV12-5 to TRBJ1-1, with 8 bases that match TRBD1. Germline-derived CDR1 and CDR2 are LGHNT and FRNRAP. The CDR3 loop spans 14 amino acids. V was clipped by 5 bases and J by 0 bases; unmatched bases: 2. In DNA form, the CDR3 reads TGTGCTAGTGGTAGGGGACAGGTGAACACTGAAGCTTTCTTT. Protein: CASGRGQVNTEAFF. Filled out from reference TRBV12-5 and TRBJ1-1, the complete variable domain reads DARVTQTPRHKVTEMGQEVTMRCQPILGHNTVFWYRQTMMQGLELLAYFRNRAPLDDSGMPKDRFSAEMPDATLATLKIQPSEPRDSAVYFCASGRGQVNTEAFFGQGTRLTVV.

This clone was seen only once. Here the CDR3 reads CASSSGQGDSYNEQFF. The CDR3 DNA reads as TGCGCCAGCAGCTCGGGACAGGGGGACTCCTACAATGAGCAGTTCTTC. The chain carries TRBV5-1 and TRBJ2-1, with 11 bases fitting TRBD1. This CDR3 is built from 16 residues. The ends lost 3 bases at V and 0 bases at J; junction bases unmatched: 2. Germline assignment: CDR1 SGHRS and CDR2 YFSETQ. The variable domain in full, with the rest retrieved from reference TRBV5-1 and TRBJ2-1, is KAGVTQTPRYLIKTRGQQVTLSCSPISGHRSVSWYQQTPGQGLQFLFEYFSETQRNKGNFPGRFSGRQFSNSRSEMNVSTLELGDSALYLCASSSGQGDSYNEQFFGPGTRLTVL.

The CDR3: CASSPERGVDGYTF. In DNA, the CDR3 is TGCGCCAGCAGCCCTGAGAGGGGGGTTGATGGCTACACCTTC. The chain recombines TRBV4-1 with TRBJ1-2, with a tentative D call TRBD1 (6 bases). Germline loops: CDR1 MGHRA, CDR2 YSYEKL. With 4 bases removed from V and 6 bases from J, the gap between germline ends came to 15 bases. This CDR3 is 14 amino acids long.

The chain carries TRBV6-5 and TRBJ2-1; D is perhaps TRBD2 (6 bases). Germline V CDR1 and CDR2: MNHEY, SVGAGI. CDR3 length equals 13 residues. The V end was cut by 2 bases, the J end by 12 bases, with 14 bases between. The DNA of the CDR3 is TGTGCCAGCAGTTACGAGGGACTCGCCTTGCAGTTCTTC. Translated, it gives CASSYEGLALQFF.

This clone has only a few counts. The J gene is TRBJ1-1, the V gene TRBV25-1, with D hard to call. CDR3 length: 13 residues. Germline V gene data show CDR1 as MGHDK and CDR2 as SYGVNS. The ends were cut back, 4 bases at V and 0 bases at J, with 6 bases in the middle. The CDR3 spells CASSVFLNTEAFF. The CDR3 bases are TGTGCCAGCAGTGTCTTCTTGAACACTGAAGCTTTCTTT.

In DNA form, the CDR3 reads TGTGCCATCAGTGAGAAGACTAGCGGGAGGATCAATGAGCAGTTCTTC. Protein: CAISEKTSGRINEQFF. This rearrangement joins TRBV10-3 to TRBJ2-1, with TRBD2 matching 13 bases. Trimming removed 2 bases from V and 6 bases from J; junction bases left unmatched: 4. The CDR3 has 16 amino acids. Germline CDR1 is ENHRY and CDR2 is SYGVKD.

The chain uses TRBV6-6 and TRBJ2-7; no definite D call. The CDR3 consists of 13 residues. From germline, CDR1 is MNHNY and CDR2 SVGAGI (reference sequence). V was pared by 2 bases and J by 2 bases, with 7 bases between. Here the CDR3 reads CASSYLGPYEQYF. The CDR3, as DNA: TGTGCCAGCAGTTACCTGGGTCCCTACGAGCAGTACTTC.

V is TRBV29-1 and J is TRBJ2-1; 7 bases line up with TRBD2. Trimming cost V 4 bases and J 5 bases; bases outside gene matches: 11. The germline V gene has CDR1 SQVTM and CDR2 ANQGSEA. The CDR3 loop spans 15 amino acids. CDR3 in amino acids: CSVGGGNLYNNEQFF. The DNA of the CDR3 is TGCAGCGTTGGCGGGGGAAACCTCTATAACAATGAGCAGTTCTTC.

This rearrangement joins TRBV29-1 to TRBJ2-7, with D maybe TRBD1 (6 bases). CDR1 is SQVTM and CDR2 is ANQGSEA in the germline V gene. V shed 4 bases and J shed 4 bases, with 14 bases lying between them. This CDR3 is built from 13 residues. The CDR3 sequence is CSVADQGRYEQYF. The CDR3 coding sequence is TGCAGCGTTGCTGATCAGGGGCGGTACGAGCAGTACTTC.